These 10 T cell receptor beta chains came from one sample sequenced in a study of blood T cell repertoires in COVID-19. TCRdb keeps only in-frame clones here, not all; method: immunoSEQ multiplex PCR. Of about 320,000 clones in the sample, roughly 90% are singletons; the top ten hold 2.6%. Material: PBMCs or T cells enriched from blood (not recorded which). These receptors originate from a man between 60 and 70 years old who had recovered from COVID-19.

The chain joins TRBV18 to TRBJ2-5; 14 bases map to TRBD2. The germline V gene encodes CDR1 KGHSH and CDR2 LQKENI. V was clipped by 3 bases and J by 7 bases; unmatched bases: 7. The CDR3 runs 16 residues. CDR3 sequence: CASSPGLAGGIGTQYF. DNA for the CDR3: TGTGCCAGCTCACCTGGACTAGCGGGAGGTATAGGGACCCAGTACTTC.

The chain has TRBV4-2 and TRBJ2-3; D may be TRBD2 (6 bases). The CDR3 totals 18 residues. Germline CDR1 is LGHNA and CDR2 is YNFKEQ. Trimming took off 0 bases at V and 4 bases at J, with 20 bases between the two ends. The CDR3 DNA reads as TGTGCCAGCAGCCAAGATTCAGCCTTCGGGGGATTAGCAGATACGCAGTATTTT. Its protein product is CASSQDSAFGGLADTQYF.

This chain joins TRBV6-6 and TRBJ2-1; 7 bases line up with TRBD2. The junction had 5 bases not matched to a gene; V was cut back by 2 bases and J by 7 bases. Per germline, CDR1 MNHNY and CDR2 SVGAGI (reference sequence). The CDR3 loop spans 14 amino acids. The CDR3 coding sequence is TGTGCCAGCAGTTACCGCGGGAGTAGTAATGAGCAGTTCTTC. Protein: CASSYRGSSNEQFF.

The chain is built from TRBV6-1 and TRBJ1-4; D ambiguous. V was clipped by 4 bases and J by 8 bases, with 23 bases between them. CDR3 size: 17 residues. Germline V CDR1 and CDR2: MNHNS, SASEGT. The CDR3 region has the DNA TGTGCCAGCAGTGTATCTTCGAGGAGGGTGGGTTTGGAAAAACTGTTTTTT. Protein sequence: CASSVSSRRVGLEKLFF.

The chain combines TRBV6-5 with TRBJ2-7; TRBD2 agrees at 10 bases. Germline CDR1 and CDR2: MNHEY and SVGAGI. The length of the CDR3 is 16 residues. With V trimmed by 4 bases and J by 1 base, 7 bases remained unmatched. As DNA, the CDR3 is TGTGCCAGCAGTTCCAGCCTAGCGGGAGTTTCCTACGAGCAGTACTTC. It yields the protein CASSSSLAGVSYEQYF.

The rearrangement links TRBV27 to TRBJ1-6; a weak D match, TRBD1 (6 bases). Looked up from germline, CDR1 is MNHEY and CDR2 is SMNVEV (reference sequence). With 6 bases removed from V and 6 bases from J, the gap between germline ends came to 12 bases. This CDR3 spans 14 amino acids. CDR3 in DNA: TGTGCCAGCAGAGCCGGGACACCTAATTCACCCCTCCACTTT. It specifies CASRAGTPNSPLHF.

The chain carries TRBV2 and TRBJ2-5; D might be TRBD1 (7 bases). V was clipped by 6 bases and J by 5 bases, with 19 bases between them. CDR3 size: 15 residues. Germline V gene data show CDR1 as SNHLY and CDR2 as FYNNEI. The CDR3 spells CASSPRQGGLETQYF. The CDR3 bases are TGTGCCAGCAGCCCACGGCAGGGGGGATTGGAGACCCAGTACTTC.

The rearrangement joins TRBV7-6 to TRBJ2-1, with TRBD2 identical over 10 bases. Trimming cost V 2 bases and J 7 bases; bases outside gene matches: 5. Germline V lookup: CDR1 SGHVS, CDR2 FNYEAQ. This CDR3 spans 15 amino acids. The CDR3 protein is CASSLSSGSFNEQFF. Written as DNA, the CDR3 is TGTGCCAGCAGCTTATCTAGCGGGAGTTTTAATGAGCAGTTCTTC.

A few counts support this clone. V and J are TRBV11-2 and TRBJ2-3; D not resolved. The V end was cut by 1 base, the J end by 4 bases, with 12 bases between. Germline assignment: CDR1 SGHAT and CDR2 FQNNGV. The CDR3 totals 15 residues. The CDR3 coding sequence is TGTGCCAGCAGCTTAGCTTTGACTGGATCAGATACGCAGTATTTT. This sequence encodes CASSLALTGSDTQYF.

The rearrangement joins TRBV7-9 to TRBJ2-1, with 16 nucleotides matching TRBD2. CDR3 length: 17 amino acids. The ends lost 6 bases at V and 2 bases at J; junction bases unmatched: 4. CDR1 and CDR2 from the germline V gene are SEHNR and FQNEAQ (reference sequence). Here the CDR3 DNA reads TGTGCCAGCAGAACCGGGACTAGCGGGGGGGCCTACAATGAGCAGTTCTTC. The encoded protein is CASRTGTSGGAYNEQFF.